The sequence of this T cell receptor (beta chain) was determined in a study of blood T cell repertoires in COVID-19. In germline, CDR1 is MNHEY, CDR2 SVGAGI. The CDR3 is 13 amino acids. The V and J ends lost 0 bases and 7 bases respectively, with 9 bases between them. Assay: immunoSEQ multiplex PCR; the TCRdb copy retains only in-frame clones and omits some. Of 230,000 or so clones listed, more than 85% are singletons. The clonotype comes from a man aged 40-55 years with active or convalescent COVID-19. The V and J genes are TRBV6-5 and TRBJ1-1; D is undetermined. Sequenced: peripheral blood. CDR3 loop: CASSYSGEGEAFF. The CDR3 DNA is TGTGCCAGCAGTTACTCCGGGGAGGGTGAAGCTTTCTTT.